Listed below are T cell receptor beta chains from one sample, sequenced in a study of blood T cell repertoires in COVID-19. Sequencing used immunoSEQ multiplex PCR; TCRdb keeps in-frame clones, though not all of them. Of about 36,000 clones in the sample, just over 90% were seen once. Specimen: peripheral blood. Receptor source: a human donor in a cohort sampled during active COVID-19. Each CDR3 is given with its conserved first and last residue. A D gene is named only where the DNA matches it firmly. Clone size is shown for a subset of rows, as once, few, many or a class of expanded clone.

v_gene: TRBV2; d_gene: TRBD1; j_gene: TRBJ2-1; abundance: NA; CDR3aa: CASCGGTGTSYNEQFF; CDR3nt: TGTGCCAGCTGTGGGGGGACAGGGACTTCCTACAATGAGCAGTTCTTC
v_gene: TRBV18; d_gene: NA; j_gene: TRBJ2-7; abundance: NA; CDR3aa: CASSPPEGREQYF; CDR3nt: TGTGCCAGCTCACCACCGGAGGGGCGCGAGCAGTACTTC
v_gene: TRBV6-1; d_gene: TRBD2; j_gene: TRBJ2-7; abundance: NA; CDR3aa: CASSAQGKGGRSSYEQYF; CDR3nt: TGTGCCAGCAGTGCCCAGGGGAAAGGCGGGAGGAGTTCCTACGAGCAGTACTTC
v_gene: TRBV18; d_gene: TRBD2; j_gene: TRBJ2-1; abundance: NA; CDR3aa: CASSPPGSGRAIEQFF; CDR3nt: TGTGCCAGCTCACCACCGGGCAGCGGGAGGGCCATTGAGCAGTTCTTC
v_gene: TRBV5-1; d_gene: NA; j_gene: TRBJ2-7; abundance: NA; CDR3aa: CASSSGQRVDEQYF; CDR3nt: TGCGCCAGCAGCTCAGGACAGAGGGTCGACGAGCAGTACTTC
v_gene: TRBV9; d_gene: TRBD1; j_gene: TRBJ2-3; abundance: NA; CDR3aa: CASSVRTGPDTQYF; CDR3nt: TGTGCCAGCAGCGTAAGGACAGGGCCAGATACGCAGTATTTT
v_gene: TRBV7-8; d_gene: NA; j_gene: TRBJ2-1; abundance: NA; CDR3aa: CASSLVYRVKYNEQFF; CDR3nt: TGTGCCAGCAGCTTAGTGTATCGGGTTAAATACAATGAGCAGTTCTTC
v_gene: TRBV2; d_gene: TRBD1; j_gene: TRBJ2-2; abundance: NA; CDR3aa: CASSLGTGANTGELFF; CDR3nt: TGTGCCAGCAGTCTCGGGACAGGGGCCAACACCGGGGAGCTGTTTTTT
v_gene: TRBV10-3; d_gene: TRBD2; j_gene: TRBJ2-3; abundance: NA; CDR3aa: CAISESGLAGAGDTQYF; CDR3nt: TGTGCCATCAGTGAGTCGGGACTAGCGGGAGCTGGGGATACGCAGTATTTT
v_gene: TRBV27; d_gene: TRBD2; j_gene: TRBJ2-1; abundance: NA; CDR3aa: CASSRPSGSYNEQFF; CDR3nt: TGTGCCAGCAGCCGTCCTAGCGGGAGCTACAATGAGCAGTTCTTC
v_gene: TRBV5-1; d_gene: TRBD2; j_gene: TRBJ2-7; abundance: NA; CDR3aa: CASSRTSGSSYEQYF; CDR3nt: TGCGCCAGCAGCCGCACTAGCGGGAGCTCCTACGAGCAGTACTTC
v_gene: TRBV28; d_gene: NA; j_gene: TRBJ2-7; abundance: NA; CDR3aa: CASSPRLPREQYF; CDR3nt: TGTGCCAGCAGTCCCAGACTCCCTCGGGAGCAGTACTTC
v_gene: TRBV12-1; d_gene: NA; j_gene: TRBJ2-2; abundance: NA; CDR3aa: CASSFCLQGADTGELFF; CDR3nt: TGTGCCAGCAGCTTTTGTCTTCAGGGGGCAGACACCGGGGAGCTGTTTTTT
v_gene: TRBV12-5; d_gene: NA; j_gene: TRBJ2-3; abundance: NA; CDR3aa: CASGLDHPLSTDTQYF; CDR3nt: TGTGCTAGTGGTTTGGACCACCCACTATCGACTGATACGCAGTATTTT
v_gene: TRBV7-7; d_gene: TRBD2; j_gene: TRBJ2-3; abundance: NA; CDR3aa: CASSQVGGSTDTQYF; CDR3nt: TGTGCCAGCAGCCAGGTGGGGGGGAGCACAGATACGCAGTATTTT
v_gene: TRBV5-1; d_gene: TRBD2; j_gene: TRBJ2-2; abundance: once; CDR3aa: CASSLGTSGRRYTGELFF; CDR3nt: TGCGCCAGCAGCTTGGGGACTAGCGGGAGGCGGTACACCGGGGAGCTGTTTTTT
v_gene: TRBV7-9; d_gene: TRBD1; j_gene: TRBJ2-5; abundance: NA; CDR3aa: CASSLAGQVQETQYF; CDR3nt: TGTGCCAGCAGCTTAGCGGGACAGGTTCAAGAGACCCAGTACTTC
v_gene: TRBV3-1/TRBV3-2; d_gene: NA; j_gene: TRBJ1-3; abundance: NA; CDR3aa: CASSPDSIRNTIYF; CDR3nt: TGTGCCAGCAGCCCCGACAGTATCAGAAACACCATATATTTT
v_gene: TRBV2; d_gene: TRBD1; j_gene: TRBJ1-5; abundance: NA; CDR3aa: CASNTGGGGQPQHF; CDR3nt: TGTGCCAGCAATACAGGGGGCGGTGGTCAGCCCCAGCATTTT
v_gene: TRBV6-2/TRBV6-3; d_gene: TRBD2; j_gene: TRBJ2-1; abundance: NA; CDR3aa: CASSYSPPSGVYNEQFF; CDR3nt: TGTGCCAGCAGTTACTCGCCTCCTAGCGGAGTTTACAATGAGCAGTTCTTC